These 10 T cell receptor beta chains originate from one sample sequenced in a study of OX40 agonist ivuxolimab in advanced cancers. Sequenced by immunoSEQ multiplex PCR; TCRdb stores in-frame clones only, minus some. The table includes tens of thousands of clones, approximately 78% detected once. The starting material was CD4+ or CD8+ T cells sorted from blood, obtained in a trial of the OX40 agonist ivuxolimab. All receptors come from an adult with an advanced solid tumor such as melanoma, head and neck, liver or kidney cancer.

The rearrangement joins TRBV19 to TRBJ2-2, with D unclear. There are 13 residues in the CDR3. Germline CDR1 reads LNHDA; CDR2 reads SQIVND (reference sequence). Trimming left V 6 bases short and J 6 bases short, with 11 bases between. The CDR3 region is CASSPAISGELFF. CDR3 bases: TGTGCCAGTAGCCCAGCGATTTCCGGGGAGCTGTTTTTT.

The CDR3: CASSSLRGYEQYF. The CDR3, as DNA: TGTGCCAGCAGCTCGCTCCGGGGCTACGAGCAGTACTTC. The rearrangement links TRBV5-6 to TRBJ2-7, with D maybe TRBD2 (5 bases). Trimming took 3 bases from V and 3 from J, leaving 10 bases between them. This CDR3 contains 13 residues. CDR1 and CDR2 from the germline V gene are SGHDT and YYEEEE.

V gene TRBV5-1 combines with J gene TRBJ2-1; 13 bases line up with TRBD2. CDR3 length: 16 amino acids. V dropped 4 bases and J dropped 10; count of bases not matched to a gene: 11. CDR1 is SGHRS, CDR2 YFSETQ, per germline. The chain's CDR3 is CASSAGGLAGAFEQFF. The CDR3 DNA is TGCGCCAGCAGCGCCGGAGGACTAGCGGGAGCCTTCGAGCAGTTCTTC.

This chain joins TRBV7-2 and TRBJ1-1; 7 bases are shared with TRBD1. Losses at the gene ends were 4 bases for V and 5 bases for J; bases not matched to a gene: 10. The CDR3 totals 15 residues. Germline CDR1 and CDR2: SGHTA and FQGNSA. The CDR3 DNA follows: TGTGCCAGCAGCTGGAAAGGGGGCGAGGGGACTGAAGCTTTCTTT. It is translated as CASSWKGGEGTEAFF.

This rearrangement joins TRBV6-1 to TRBJ1-2, with 7 bases matching TRBD1. Germline V gives CDR1 MNHNS, CDR2 SASEGT. This CDR3 is built from 14 residues. V lost 4 bases, J lost 0 bases, and 2 bases stayed unmatched. In DNA form, the CDR3 reads TGTGCCAGCAGTGTAGACAGGGCTAACTATGGCTACACCTTC. It is translated as CASSVDRANYGYTF.

This rearrangement joins TRBV18 to TRBJ2-1; D possibly corresponds to TRBD1 (6 bases). CDR1 and CDR2 from the germline V gene are KGHSH and LQKENI. V shed 3 bases and J shed 5 bases, with 11 bases lying between them. The CDR3 has 14 amino acids. This chain's CDR3 is CASSPNRANNEQFF. For the CDR3, the DNA is TGTGCCAGCTCACCTAACAGGGCCAACAATGAGCAGTTCTTC.

The CDR3 here is CASSLGPADSYEQYF. CDR3 nucleotides: TGCGCCAGCAGCTTGGGGCCAGCGGATTCCTACGAGCAGTACTTC. The chain has TRBV5-1 and TRBJ2-7; perhaps TRBD2 as D (5 bases). Germline assignment: CDR1 SGHRS and CDR2 YFSETQ. V shed 0 bases and J shed 1 base, with 11 bases lying between them. The CDR3 runs 15 residues.

V gene TRBV19 combines with J gene TRBJ1-6; D unresolved. The V gene's germline CDR1 is LNHDA and CDR2 SQIVND (reference sequence). The CDR3 is 14 residues long. V lost 1 base and J 5 bases, leaving 6 bases between the germline ends. DNA of the CDR3: TGTGCCAGTAGTATAGGCCGAAATAATTCACCCCTCCACTTT. It yields the protein CASSIGRNNSPLHF.

The chain has TRBV6-5 and TRBJ1-2, with a tentative D call TRBD1 (5 bases). Per germline, CDR1 MNHEY and CDR2 SVGAGI. Trimming shortened V by 8 bases and J by 4 bases, and 14 bases separated the two germline ends. The CDR3 consists of 13 residues. The CDR3 here is CASAVAGGYGYTF. The CDR3 DNA reads as TGTGCCAGCGCTGTAGCGGGGGGCTATGGCTACACCTTC.

The chain uses TRBV18 and TRBJ2-5, with unresolved D. The CDR3 is made up of 14 amino acids. The ends were cut back, 3 bases at V and 1 base at J, with 9 bases in the middle. CDR1 is KGHSH and CDR2 is LQKENI in the germline V gene. The CDR3 DNA reads as TGTGCCAGCTCACCGACGAATCCCCAAGAGACCCAGTACTTC. It codes for CASSPTNPQETQYF.